This passage covers 10 T cell receptor beta chains from one sample sequenced in a study of OX40 agonist ivuxolimab in advanced cancers. TCRdb keeps only in-frame clones here, not all; method: immunoSEQ multiplex PCR. Found here are tens of thousands of clones, around 81% of them singletons; the top ten hold approximately 6.5%. This specimen consisted of CD4+ or CD8+ T cells sorted from blood, obtained in a trial of the OX40 agonist ivuxolimab. The receptors stem from an adult with an advanced solid tumor such as melanoma, head and neck, liver or kidney cancer.

This clone appeared a few times. CDR3 loop: CASSVDAGAITGELFF. As DNA, the CDR3 is TGTGCCAGCAGCGTAGATGCGGGCGCCATCACCGGGGAGCTGTTTTTT. The chain links TRBV9 to TRBJ2-2; tentatively, D is TRBD2 (5 bases). This CDR3 region has 16 residues. Per the germline V gene, CDR1 is SGDLS and CDR2 is YYNGEE. Deletions cut 0 bases from V and 4 bases from J, with 13 bases between.

This sequence joins TRBV19 and TRBJ1-6; TRBD1 matches 8 bases. The V and J ends lost 6 bases and 5 bases, in that order; junction bases with no gene match: 3. CDR1 is LNHDA, CDR2 SQIVND, per germline (reference sequence). The CDR3 is made up of 14 amino acids. CDR3 DNA: TGTGCCAGTAGGACAGGGGAAGATAATTCACCCCTCCACTTT. Translation gives CASRTGEDNSPLHF.

This chain links TRBV16 with TRBJ2-7; D ambiguous. V lost 0 bases and J 5 bases, leaving 11 bases between the germline ends. The CDR3 has 14 amino acids. Per the germline V gene, CDR1 is KGHSY and CDR2 is FQNENV. The CDR3 DNA reads TGTGCCAGCAGCCAATCTGAGGAATCGGACGAGCAGTACTTC. It translates to CASSQSEESDEQYF.

The J gene is TRBJ2-7, the V gene TRBV6-5; the match to TRBD2 covers 7 bases. Germline lookup yields CDR1 MNHEY and CDR2 SVGAGI. After removal of 5 bases from V and 1 base from J, the junction contained 8 bases not matched to a gene. The length of the CDR3 is 15 residues. CDR3 nucleotides: TGTGCCAGCAGTCATCTAGCGGAGAGGTCCTACGAGCAGTACTTC. Translation: CASSHLAERSYEQYF.

The V call is TRBV7-8, the J call TRBJ1-2; D might be TRBD1 (5 bases). The CDR3 covers 14 residues. The V and J ends lost 7 bases and 4 bases respectively, with 16 bases between them. CDR1 is SGHVS, CDR2 FQNEAQ, per germline. This chain's CDR3 is CASTQGPTSYGYTF. In nucleotides, the CDR3 is TGTGCCAGCACTCAGGGCCCTACCTCCTATGGCTACACCTTC.

J is TRBJ1-1 and V is TRBV6-1; TRBD1 is a possible D gene (5 bases). Trimming took off 8 bases at V and 7 bases at J, with 8 bases between the two ends. CDR1 is MNHNS, CDR2 SASEGT, per germline. The CDR3 is 10 amino acids. CDR3 coding DNA: TGTGCCAGCGGGGACGGTGAAGCTTTCTTT. Translating it yields CASGDGEAFF.

This chain connects TRBV7-9 to TRBJ2-1; 8 positions agree with TRBD2. This CDR3 contains 14 residues. J gave up 4 bases and V 4 bases, and 3 bases lay outside the gene matches. CDR1 is SEHNR, CDR2 FQNEAQ, per germline (reference sequence). The CDR3 loop is CASSWGLDYNEQFF. CDR3 coding DNA: TGTGCCAGCAGCTGGGGACTAGATTACAATGAGCAGTTCTTC.

This chain links TRBV28 with TRBJ1-2, with D uncertain. V was cut by 7 bases and J by 4 bases, with 7 bases left in between. Germline loops: CDR1 MDHEN, CDR2 SYDVKM. The CDR3 is 11 amino acids. Here the CDR3 DNA reads TGTGCCAGCACCCCTGGCTATGGCTACACCTTC. Translating it yields CASTPGYGYTF.

The chain carries TRBV28 and TRBJ2-3; 10 bases fit TRBD2. Germline V gene lookup returns CDR1 MDHEN and CDR2 SYDVKM. The CDR3 covers 17 residues. V trimming: 5 bases; J trimming: 0 bases; junction bases outside the gene matches: 8. The CDR3 loop reads CASSESGLASSTDTQYF. CDR3 DNA sequence: TGTGCCAGCAGTGAATCGGGACTAGCGTCCAGCACAGATACGCAGTATTTT.

The V call is TRBV28, the J call TRBJ2-7; D is possibly TRBD2 (6 bases). Germline V gene data show CDR1 as MDHEN and CDR2 as SYDVKM. V shed 5 bases and J shed 6 bases, with 14 bases lying between them. CDR3 length: 13 amino acids. The CDR3 loop reads CASSRDSYSEQYF. The CDR3 DNA reads as TGTGCCAGCAGTCGGGACTCTTATAGCGAGCAGTACTTC.